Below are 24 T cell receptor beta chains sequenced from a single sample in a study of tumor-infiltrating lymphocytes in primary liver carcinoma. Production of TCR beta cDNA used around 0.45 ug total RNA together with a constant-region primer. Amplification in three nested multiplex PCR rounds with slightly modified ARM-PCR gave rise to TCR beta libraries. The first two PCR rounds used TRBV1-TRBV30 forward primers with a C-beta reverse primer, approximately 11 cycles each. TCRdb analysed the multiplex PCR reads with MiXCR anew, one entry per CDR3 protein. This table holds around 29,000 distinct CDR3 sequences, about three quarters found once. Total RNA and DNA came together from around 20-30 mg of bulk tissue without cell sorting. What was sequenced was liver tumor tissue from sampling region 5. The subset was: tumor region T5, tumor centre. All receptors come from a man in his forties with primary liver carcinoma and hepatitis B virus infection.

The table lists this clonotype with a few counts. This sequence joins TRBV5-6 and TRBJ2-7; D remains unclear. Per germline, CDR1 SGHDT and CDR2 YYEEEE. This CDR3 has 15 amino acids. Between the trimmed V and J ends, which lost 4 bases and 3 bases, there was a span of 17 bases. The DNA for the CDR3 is TGTGCCAGCAGCCCCTGGTTCGACAATATCTACGAGCAGTACTTC. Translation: CASSPWFDNIYEQYF.

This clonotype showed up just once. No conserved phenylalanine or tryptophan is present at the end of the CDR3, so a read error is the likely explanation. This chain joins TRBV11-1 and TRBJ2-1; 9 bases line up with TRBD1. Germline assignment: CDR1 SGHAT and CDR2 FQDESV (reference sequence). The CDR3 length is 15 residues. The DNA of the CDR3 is TGCGCCAGCAGCTCCCTCGGACAGGGGAACAATGAGCAGTTCTTG. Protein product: CASSSLGQGNNEQFL.

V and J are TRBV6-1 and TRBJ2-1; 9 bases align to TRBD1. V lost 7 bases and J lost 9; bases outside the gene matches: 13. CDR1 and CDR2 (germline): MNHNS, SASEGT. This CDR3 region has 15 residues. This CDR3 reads CASNAQLGQGGEQFF. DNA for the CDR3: TGTGCCAGCAATGCGCAGTTGGGACAGGGCGGTGAGCAGTTCTTC.

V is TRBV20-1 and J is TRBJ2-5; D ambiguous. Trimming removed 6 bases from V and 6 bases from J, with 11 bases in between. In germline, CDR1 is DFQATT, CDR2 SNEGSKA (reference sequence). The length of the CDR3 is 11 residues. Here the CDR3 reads CSAHERKTQYF. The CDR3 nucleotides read TGCAGTGCGCATGAGAGAAAGACCCAGTACTTC.

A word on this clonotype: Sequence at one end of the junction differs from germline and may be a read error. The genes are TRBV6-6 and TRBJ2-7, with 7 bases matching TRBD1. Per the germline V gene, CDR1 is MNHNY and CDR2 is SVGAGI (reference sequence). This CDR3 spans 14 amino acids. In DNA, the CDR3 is TGTACCAGTCTTCCCACAGGGGCCTCGGGGGAGCAGTACTTC. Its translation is CTSLPTGASGEQYF.

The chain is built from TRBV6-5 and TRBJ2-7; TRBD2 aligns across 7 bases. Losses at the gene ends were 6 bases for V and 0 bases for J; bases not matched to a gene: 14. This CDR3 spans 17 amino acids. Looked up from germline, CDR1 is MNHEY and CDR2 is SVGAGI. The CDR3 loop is CASSLGLTGGGSYEQYF. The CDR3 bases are TGTGCCAGCAGCCTTGGACTAACGGGAGGTGGCTCCTACGAGCAGTACTTC.

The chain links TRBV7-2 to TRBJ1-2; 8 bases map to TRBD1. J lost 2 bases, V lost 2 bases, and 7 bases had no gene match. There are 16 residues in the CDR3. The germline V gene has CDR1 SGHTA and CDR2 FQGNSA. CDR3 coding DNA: TGTGCCAGCAGCTTAATGGCAGGGGGCCTGAACTATGGCTACACCTTC. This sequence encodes CASSLMAGGLNYGYTF.

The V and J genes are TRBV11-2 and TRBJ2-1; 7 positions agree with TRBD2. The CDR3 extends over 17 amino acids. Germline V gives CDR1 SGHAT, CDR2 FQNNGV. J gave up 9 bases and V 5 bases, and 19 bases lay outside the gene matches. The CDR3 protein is CASSILPPGGAGGEQFF. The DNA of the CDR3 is TGTGCCAGCAGCATACTCCCACCGGGGGGAGCCGGTGGTGAGCAGTTCTTC.

CDR3: CASSHGVQTNTGELFF. As DNA, the CDR3 is TGCGCCAGCAGTCACGGCGTTCAGACAAACACCGGGGAGCTGTTTTTT. The rearrangement links TRBV23-1 to TRBJ2-2; D remains ambiguous. TRBV23-1 is recorded as an ORF, its role being uncertain. Trimming stripped 3 bases from V and 2 bases from J, with 13 bases between. The CDR3 covers 16 residues.

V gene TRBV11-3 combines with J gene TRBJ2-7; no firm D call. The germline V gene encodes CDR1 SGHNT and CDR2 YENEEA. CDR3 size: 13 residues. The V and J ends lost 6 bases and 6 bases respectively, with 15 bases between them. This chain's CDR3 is CASSLTLSSEQYF. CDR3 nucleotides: TGTGCCAGCAGTTTAACACTCAGCAGCGAGCAGTACTTC.

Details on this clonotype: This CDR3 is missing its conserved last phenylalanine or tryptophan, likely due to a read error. CDR3 loop: CASRPREGNTEAFL. CDR3 in DNA: TGTGCCAGCAGGCCCCGGGAGGGAAACACTGAGGCTTTCTTA. The V gene is TRBV14, the J gene TRBJ1-1; no reliable D call. Germline V gives CDR1 SGHDN, CDR2 FVKESK. The CDR3 consists of 14 residues.

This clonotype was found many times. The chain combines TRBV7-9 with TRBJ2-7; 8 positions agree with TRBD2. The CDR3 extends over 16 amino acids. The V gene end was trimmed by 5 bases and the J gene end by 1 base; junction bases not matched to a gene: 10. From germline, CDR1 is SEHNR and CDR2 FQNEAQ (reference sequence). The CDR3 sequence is CASSPPTSAGSYEQYF. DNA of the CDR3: TGTGCCAGCAGCCCACCGACTAGCGCCGGATCCTACGAGCAGTACTTC.

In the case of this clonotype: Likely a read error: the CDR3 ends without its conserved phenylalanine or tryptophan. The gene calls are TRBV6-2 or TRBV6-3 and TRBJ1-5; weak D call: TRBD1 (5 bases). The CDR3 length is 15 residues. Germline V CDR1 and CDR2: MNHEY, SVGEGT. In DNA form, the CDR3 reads TGTGACAGCACCCTCGACAGTTATAGCAATCGGCCCCAGCATTAT. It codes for CDSTLDSYSNRPQHY.

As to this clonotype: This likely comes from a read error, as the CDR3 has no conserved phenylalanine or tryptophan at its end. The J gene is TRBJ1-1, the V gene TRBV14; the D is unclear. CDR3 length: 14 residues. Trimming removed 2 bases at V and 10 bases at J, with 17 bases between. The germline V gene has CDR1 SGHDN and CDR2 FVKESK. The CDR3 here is CASSQMGVPLAAFY. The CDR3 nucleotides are TGTGCCAGCAGCCAAATGGGAGTGCCGCTGGCAGCTTTCTAT.

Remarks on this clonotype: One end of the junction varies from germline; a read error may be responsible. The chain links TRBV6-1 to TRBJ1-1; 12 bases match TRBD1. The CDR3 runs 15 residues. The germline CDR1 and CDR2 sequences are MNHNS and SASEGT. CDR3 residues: CASSEGTGGNSEAFF. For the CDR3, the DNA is TGTGCCAGTAGTGAGGGGACAGGGGGCAACTCTGAAGCTTTCTTT.

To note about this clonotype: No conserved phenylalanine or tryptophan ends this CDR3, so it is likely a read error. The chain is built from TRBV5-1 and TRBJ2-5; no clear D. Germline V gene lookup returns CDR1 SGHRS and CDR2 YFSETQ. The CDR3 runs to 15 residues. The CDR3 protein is CANSLVAAPQETQYS. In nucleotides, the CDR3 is TGCGCCAACAGCTTGGTCGCGGCCCCCCAGGAGACCCAGTACTCC.

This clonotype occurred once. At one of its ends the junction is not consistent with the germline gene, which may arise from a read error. The CDR3 DNA reads TGTGCCGGCAGCCGGACAGGGGACTATGACTACACCTTC. It specifies CAGSRTGDYDYTF. The V gene is TRBV12-3 or TRBV12-4, the J gene TRBJ1-2; the match to TRBD1 covers 9 bases. This CDR3 has 13 residues.

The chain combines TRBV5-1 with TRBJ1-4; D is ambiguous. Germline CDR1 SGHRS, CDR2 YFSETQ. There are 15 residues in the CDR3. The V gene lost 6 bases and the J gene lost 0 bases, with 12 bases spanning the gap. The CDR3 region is CASNTSVATNEKLFF. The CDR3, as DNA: TGCGCCAGCAACACATCGGTAGCAACTAATGAAAAACTGTTTTTT.

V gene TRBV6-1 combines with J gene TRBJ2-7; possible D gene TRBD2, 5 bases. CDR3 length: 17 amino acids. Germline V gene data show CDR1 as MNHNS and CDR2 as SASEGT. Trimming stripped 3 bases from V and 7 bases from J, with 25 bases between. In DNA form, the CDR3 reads TGTGCCAGCAGTGATTGGGTAAGTCCCCACGACGAGGGTGAGCAGTACTTC. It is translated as CASSDWVSPHDEGEQYF.

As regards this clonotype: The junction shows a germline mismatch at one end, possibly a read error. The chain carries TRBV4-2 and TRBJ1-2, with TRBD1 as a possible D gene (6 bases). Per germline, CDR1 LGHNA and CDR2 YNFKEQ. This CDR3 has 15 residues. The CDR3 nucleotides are TGTGCCAGCAGCCAAGATATGGGCAGGGGTGGTTGCTATAGCTTC. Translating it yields CASSQDMGRGGCYSF.

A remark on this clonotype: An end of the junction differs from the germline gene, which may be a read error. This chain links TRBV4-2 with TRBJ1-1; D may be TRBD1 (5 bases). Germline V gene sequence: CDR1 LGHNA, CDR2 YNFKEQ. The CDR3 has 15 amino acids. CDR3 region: CASNQGGDVNTEAFF. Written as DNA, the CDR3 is TGTGCCAGCAACCAAGGCGGGGACGTGAACACTGAAGCTTTCTTT.

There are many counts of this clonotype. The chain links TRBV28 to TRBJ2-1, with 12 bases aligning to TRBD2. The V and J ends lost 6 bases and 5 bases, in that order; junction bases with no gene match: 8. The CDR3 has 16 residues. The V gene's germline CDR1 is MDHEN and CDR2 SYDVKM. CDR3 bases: TGTGCCAGCAGGGGGGGCGGACTAGCGGGAAACAATGAGCAGTTCTTC. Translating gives CASRGGGLAGNNEQFF.

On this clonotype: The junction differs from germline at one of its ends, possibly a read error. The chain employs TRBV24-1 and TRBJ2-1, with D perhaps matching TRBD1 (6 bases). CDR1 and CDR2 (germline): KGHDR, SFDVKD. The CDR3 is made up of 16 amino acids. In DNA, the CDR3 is TGTGCCACCAGTGATTCCGCCGGGACAAGTTACATTGAGCAGTTCTTT. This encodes CATSDSAGTSYIEQFF.

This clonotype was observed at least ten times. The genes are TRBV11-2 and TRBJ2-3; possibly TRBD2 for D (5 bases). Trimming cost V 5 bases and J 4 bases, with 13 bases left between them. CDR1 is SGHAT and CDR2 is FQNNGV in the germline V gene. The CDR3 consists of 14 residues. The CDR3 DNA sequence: TGTGCCAGCAGCCCAGCCGGGCGGGCAGATACGCAGTATTTT. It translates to CASSPAGRADTQYF.